Below, 15 T cell receptor beta chains from the same sample are listed, as sequenced in a study of blood T cell repertoires in COVID-19. Sequencing was performed with immunoSEQ multiplex PCR; in TCRdb, only in-frame clones are kept and a portion is missing. The sample records 250,000 to 350,000 clones, over 75% being singletons. The sequenced sample was PBMCs or T cells enriched from blood (not recorded which). These receptors all stem from a woman under 30 who had recovered from COVID-19.

The rearrangement links TRBV6-1 to TRBJ2-7; 9 bases are shared with TRBD2. This CDR3 is 15 amino acids long. Losses at the gene ends were 1 base for V and 5 bases for J; bases not matched to a gene: 6. Germline V CDR1 and CDR2: MNHNS, SASEGT. The DNA of the CDR3 is TGTGCCAGCAGTGAAGTCGGCGGGGGGGCTCACGAGCAGTACTTC. Amino acid sequence: CASSEVGGGAHEQYF.

This CDR3 is CASSVGTVNTGELFF. The CDR3 coding sequence is TGTGCCAGCAGCGTGGGGACTGTTAACACCGGGGAGCTGTTTTTT. The chain couples TRBV9 to TRBJ2-2; D is perhaps TRBD2 (6 bases). The germline gives CDR1 SGDLS, CDR2 YYNGEE. V lost 2 bases, J lost 2 bases, and 10 bases lay in between. The CDR3 covers 15 residues.

The V call is TRBV28, the J call TRBJ1-1; 7 positions agree with TRBD1. The CDR3 contains 18 residues. V shed 4 bases and J 2 bases; nucleotides not matched to a gene: 16. Germline loops: CDR1 MDHEN, CDR2 SYDVKM. This chain's CDR3 is CASSYYDPGQLDNTEAFF. In DNA form, the CDR3 reads TGTGCCAGCAGTTATTACGATCCGGGACAGCTGGACAACACTGAAGCTTTCTTT.

This clone turned up a few times. The rearrangement uses TRBV27 and TRBJ1-4; the D gene is possibly TRBD1 (5 bases). Trimming shortened V by 6 bases and J by 7 bases, and 9 bases separated the two germline ends. This CDR3 is 12 amino acids long. Germline V lookup: CDR1 MNHEY, CDR2 SMNVEV (reference sequence). Here the CDR3 reads CASRGRGEKLFF. In DNA form, the CDR3 reads TGTGCCAGCAGGGGGAGGGGTGAAAAACTGTTTTTT.

This clone is a singleton in its sample. The rearrangement joins TRBV19 to TRBJ1-4; TRBD1 might be the D (5 bases). This CDR3 is built from 14 residues. Trimming pared 6 bases from V and 6 bases from J, leaving 14 bases between. Germline loops: CDR1 LNHDA, CDR2 SQIVND (reference sequence). In DNA, the CDR3 is TGTGCCAGTAGCCCGGGGGGAAGTGATGAAAAACTGTTTTTT. Residues: CASSPGGSDEKLFF.

The V and J genes are TRBV6-5 and TRBJ1-3; unclear D gene. CDR1 and CDR2 (germline): MNHEY, SVGAGI. The CDR3 totals 13 residues. The ends were cut back, 2 bases at V and 9 bases at J, with 11 bases in the middle. The CDR3: CASSYDFSGTIYF. The CDR3 nucleotides are TGTGCCAGCAGTTACGATTTTTCAGGCACCATATATTTT.

The chain links TRBV5-4 to TRBJ2-7, with TRBD1 matching 7 bases. CDR1 and CDR2 from the germline V gene are SGHNT and YYREEE (reference sequence). Unmatched junction bases numbered 6, after V lost 2 bases and J lost 4 bases. The CDR3 has 14 amino acids. The CDR3, as DNA: TGTGCCAGCAGCTTCAGGGGGTTGGATTACGAGCAGTACTTC. This codes for CASSFRGLDYEQYF.

V usage is TRBV6-1 and J usage is TRBJ1-3; TRBD1 is a possible D gene (6 bases). From germline, CDR1 is MNHNS and CDR2 SASEGT. The V gene lost 2 bases and the J gene lost 2 bases, with 7 bases spanning the gap. The CDR3 spans 14 residues. DNA of the CDR3: TGTGCCAGCAGTGAATGGGGGCCTGGAAACACCATATATTTT. Translated: CASSEWGPGNTIYF.

This clone was counted between two and nine times. The chain has TRBV5-6 and TRBJ1-2; D not certain. Germline-derived CDR1 and CDR2 are SGHDT and YYEEEE. CDR3 size: 15 residues. Trimming removed 4 bases from V and 2 bases from J, with 15 bases in between. The CDR3 bases are TGTGCCAGCAGCCGGGAATACAACACCAACTATGGCTACACCTTC. Encoded protein: CASSREYNTNYGYTF.

This chain links TRBV11-1 with TRBJ2-7; D is possibly TRBD2 (5 bases). CDR1 is SGHAT, CDR2 FQDESV, per germline (reference sequence). V was pared by 1 base and J by 5 bases, with 15 bases between. CDR3 size: 15 residues. This chain's CDR3 is CASSLVPSGLNEQYF. The CDR3, as DNA: TGTGCCAGCAGCTTAGTTCCCAGCGGTCTCAACGAGCAGTACTTC.

This clone was observed once. CDR3 nucleotide sequence: TGCGCCAGCAGCTTGGCCGAAGGAGCAAAAGAGACCCAGTACTTC. Protein sequence: CASSLAEGAKETQYF. This sequence joins TRBV5-1 and TRBJ2-5; D ambiguous. CDR1 is SGHRS, CDR2 YFSETQ, per germline. This CDR3 is built from 15 residues. Trimming shortened V by 0 bases and J by 3 bases, and 12 bases separated the two germline ends.

V usage is TRBV3-1 (or the pseudogene TRBV3-2) and J usage is TRBJ2-5, with 7 bases lining up with TRBD2. Germline values: CDR1 LGHDT, CDR2 YNNKEL (reference sequence). This CDR3 has 17 residues. J gave up 1 base and V 0 bases, and 8 bases lay outside the gene matches. The CDR3 region has the DNA TGTGCCAGCAGCCAAGATTTGGGGGAGGGCCCCCAAGAGACCCAGTACTTC. Translating gives CASSQDLGEGPQETQYF.

This rearrangement joins TRBV4-1 to TRBJ1-5; D is unclear. The CDR3 totals 13 residues. From germline, CDR1 is MGHRA and CDR2 YSYEKL. V lost 4 bases, J lost 10 bases, and 14 bases lay in between. The CDR3 DNA follows: TGCGCCAGCAGCCCGTTGTTAGTCGAACCCCAGCATTTT. It yields the protein CASSPLLVEPQHF.

The CDR3 protein is CASSTSTGDNSPLHF. The CDR3 nucleotides are TGTGCCTCATCAACCTCGACAGGGGACAATTCACCCCTCCACTTT. The chain employs TRBV30 and TRBJ1-6, with 8 bases that match TRBD1. The CDR3 has 15 amino acids. The J segment lost 7 bases and the V segment lost 7 bases, leaving 12 bases of the junction unmatched. Germline lookup yields CDR1 GTSNPN and CDR2 SVGIG (reference sequence).

This clone was seen a single time. The chain combines TRBV9 with TRBJ2-6, with D maybe TRBD1 (7 bases). Trimming left V 0 bases short and J 0 bases short, with 16 bases between. CDR3 size: 19 residues. The germline V gene has CDR1 SGDLS and CDR2 YYNGEE. The CDR3 region is CASSVVPTGTYSGANVLTF. The CDR3, as DNA: TGTGCCAGCAGCGTAGTTCCGACAGGGACTTACTCTGGGGCCAACGTCCTGACTTTC.